This TCR beta chain was identified in a study of vaccination effects on CD4 cells after COVID-19. Study background: The ViraFEST assay expanded antigen-specific CD4+ T cells with viral peptide pools before sequencing. Samples from a couple of convalescent patients were given 16 days and one week before vaccination.

Repertoires were generated with immunoSEQ multiplex PCR, while TCRdb's copy carries only in-frame clones and drops some. The sample yields approximately 60,000 clones, approximately 70% seen once. Once cultured for 10 days, the cells underwent separation to obtain CD4+ T cells. Worth noting for this clone: Its specificity is unknown.

This CDR3 has 14 residues. The trim removed 0 bases at V and 5 bases at J, leaving 2 bases unmatched. CDR1 is MNHEY, CDR2 SMNVEV, per germline (reference sequence). The receptor was derived from a human donor who had a prior SARS-CoV-2 infection. The sequencing here drew on CD4+ T cells from PBMCs cultured without peptide, taken before COVID-19 vaccination. The chain is built from TRBV27 and TRBJ2-5; 8 positions match TRBD2. CDR3 DNA sequence: TGTGCCAGCAGTTTATCCCCGGGAGGGGAGACCCAGTACTTC. Translated, it gives CASSLSPGGETQYF.